A selection of T cell receptor beta chains follows, all from one sample in a study of long-term antiretroviral therapy in people with HIV. Repertoires were generated with immunoSEQ multiplex PCR, while TCRdb's copy carries only in-frame clones and drops some. The top ten clones hold 5% of a sample with some 23,000 clones, roughly 82% of them seen once. The source was unsorted PBMCs, collected 0.3 years after starting antiretroviral therapy. These receptors were collected from a man in his fifties with HIV. CDR3s include the opening cysteine and the closing phenylalanine or tryptophan. D genes are given only for firm matches. Size is stated for part of the rows, as once, few or many counts, or as a class when the clone is expanded.

>TRBV6-4|TRBJ2-3|.|.
CASSEGGETDTQYF
TGTGCCAGCAGTGAGGGCGGGGAAACAGATACGCAGTATTTT
>TRBV7-9|TRBJ2-7|TRBD1|.
CASSLASTGWYEQYF
TGTGCCAGCAGCTTAGCCTCGACAGGGTGGTACGAGCAGTACTTC
>TRBV11-3|TRBJ2-2|.|once
CASSLGAGDTGELFF
TGTGCCAGCAGCTTGGGTGCCGGGGACACCGGGGAGCTGTTTTTT
>TRBV28|TRBJ1-5|.|.
CASSLGGTLGYSNQPQHF
TGTGCCAGCAGTTTAGGGGGGACGCTTGGTTATAGCAATCAGCCCCAGCATTTT
>TRBV6-1|TRBJ1-2|TRBD1|.
CASSEAEGTGWDYGYTF
TGTGCCAGCAGTGAAGCTGAGGGGACAGGGTGGGACTATGGCTACACCTTC
>TRBV11-2|TRBJ1-5|.|.
CASSLADLGGQPQHF
TGTGCCAGCAGCTTAGCGGATTTAGGGGGTCAGCCCCAGCATTTT
>TRBV5-6|TRBJ2-7|.|.
CASSLSSGRRDEQYF
TGTGCCAGCAGCTTGTCCTCGGGACGACGGGACGAGCAGTACTTC
>TRBV4-1|TRBJ1-3|TRBD1|once
CASKKTGGGNTIYF
TGCGCCAGCAAAAAGACAGGGGGAGGAAACACCATATATTTT
>TRBV5-1|TRBJ1-1|TRBD1|.
CASSLYRGDTEAFF
TGCGCCAGCAGCTTGTACAGGGGGGACACTGAAGCTTTCTTT
>TRBV6-1|TRBJ2-6|.|few
CASSEEGSGANVLTF
TGTGCCAGCAGTGAGGAAGGCTCTGGGGCCAACGTCCTGACTTTC
>TRBV19|TRBJ2-7|.|.
CASSYGLGPYEQYF
TGTGCCAGTAGTTATGGTCTGGGTCCCTACGAGCAGTACTTC
>TRBV11-3|TRBJ2-7|TRBD2|.
CASSPGLASSYEQYF
TGTGCCAGCAGCCCCGGACTAGCGAGCTCCTACGAGCAGTACTTC